Listed here are 15 T cell receptor beta chains from one sample, sequenced in a study of response to subunit inactivated influenza vaccine. TCRdb analysed the RT-PCR reads with MiXCR anew, one entry per CDR3 protein. The sample consists of about 830,000 distinct CDR3 sequences, about a fifth of them appearing once. The sample consisted of PBMCs from blood, taken around 5 days after vaccination. These TCRs come from a man in his forties or fifties who received an inactivated influenza vaccine.

This clonotype was found many times. This rearrangement joins TRBV20-1 to TRBJ2-4, with 7 bases lining up with TRBD1. CDR1 and CDR2 (germline): DFQATT, SNEGSKA (reference sequence). The V gene end was trimmed by 1 base and the J gene end by 1 base; junction bases not matched to a gene: 7. This CDR3 contains 16 residues. This CDR3 is CSARATGKTAKNIQYF. The CDR3, as DNA: TGCAGTGCTAGAGCGACAGGGAAAACGGCCAAAAACATTCAGTACTTC.

A few counts support this clonotype. The chain links TRBV4-3 to TRBJ2-1; 8 nucleotides align to TRBD2. The CDR3 consists of 17 residues. With V trimmed by 0 bases and J by 7 bases, 11 bases remained unmatched. CDR1 and CDR2 (germline): LGHNA, YSLEER. The CDR3: CASSQERAAGGYNEQFF. DNA of the CDR3: TGCGCCAGCAGCCAAGAACGGGCTGCGGGGGGTTATAATGAGCAGTTCTTC.

This clonotype was seen a handful of times. The rearrangement joins TRBV12-3 or TRBV12-4 to TRBJ2-1; TRBD2 matches at 10 bases. The V segment lost 3 bases and the J segment 8 bases; nucleotides outside the gene matches: 7. This CDR3 is built from 15 residues. CDR3 in amino acids: CASSLVAGGRDEQFF. In DNA form, the CDR3 reads TGTGCCAGCAGTTTGGTAGCGGGGGGCCGGGATGAGCAGTTCTTC.

In this sample, this clonotype turned up many times. The V gene is TRBV5-5, the J gene TRBJ2-3, with D possibly matching TRBD1 (6 bases). The CDR3 consists of 16 residues. V was trimmed by 4 bases and J by 0 bases, leaving 15 bases between them. CDR1 is SGHKS, CDR2 YYEKEE, per germline (reference sequence). Written as DNA, the CDR3 is TGTGCCAGCAGCCTCCTGACAGGAATTAGCACAGATACGCAGTATTTT. It translates to CASSLLTGISTDTQYF.

This rearrangement joins TRBV27 to TRBJ1-1, with a possible D match to TRBD1 (6 bases). Looked up from germline, CDR1 is MNHEY and CDR2 is SMNVEV (reference sequence). CDR3 size: 15 residues. V dropped 11 bases and J dropped 1 base, with 20 bases sitting between them. CDR3 DNA sequence: TGTGCCTCCCTCGCCGACAGGCTAAAGAACACTGAAGCTTTCTTT. As protein: CASLADRLKNTEAFF.

The chain carries TRBV5-5 and TRBJ2-7; D possibly uses TRBD1 or TRBD2 (5 bases each). This CDR3 is 14 amino acids long. The V end was cut by 6 bases, the J end by 3 bases, with 16 bases between. Germline V CDR1 and CDR2: SGHKS, YYEKEE (reference sequence). Written as DNA, the CDR3 is TGTGCCAGCAACCCCCTGGGACGGGACTACGAGCAGTACTTC. It specifies CASNPLGRDYEQYF. Full variable domain (missing parts from reference TRBV5-5 and TRBJ2-7): DAGVTQSPTHLIKTRGQQVTLRCSPISGHKSVSWYQQVLGQGPQFIFQYYEKEERGRGNFPDRFSARQFPNYSSELNVNALLLGDSALYLCASNPLGRDYEQYFGPGTRLTVT.

This clonotype turned up a few times. The chain has TRBV7-9 and TRBJ2-5; D not certain. CDR3 length: 13 residues. The germline V gene encodes CDR1 SEHNR and CDR2 FQNEAQ (reference sequence). The V end lost 5 bases, the J end lost 3 bases, and 10 bases lay between the germline ends. CDR3 coding DNA: TGTGCCAGCAGCGTTATAACGGAAGAGACCCAGTACTTC. Protein product: CASSVITEETQYF.

In DNA, the CDR3 is TGCAGCGTAAGCGAAAACCAAGAGACCCAGTACTTC. Protein sequence: CSVSENQETQYF. The chain employs TRBV29-1 and TRBJ2-5, with D unclear. This CDR3 spans 12 amino acids. Germline V lookup: CDR1 SQVTM, CDR2 ANQGSEA. The V end lost 6 bases, the J end lost 0 bases, and 8 bases lay between the germline ends.

This clonotype was counted between two and nine times. J is TRBJ2-7 and V is TRBV11-2; 9 positions agree with TRBD1. CDR3 size: 14 residues. The V gene's germline CDR1 is SGHAT and CDR2 FQNNGV. J was trimmed by 1 base and V by 7 bases; bases with no gene match: 5. CDR3 loop: CASKPGQGSYEQYF. CDR3 sequence (DNA): TGTGCCAGCAAACCGGGACAGGGTTCCTACGAGCAGTACTTC. Using reference TRBV11-2 and TRBJ2-7 for the parts outside the CDR3, the full variable domain is EAGVAQSPRYKIIEKRQSVAFWCNPISGHATLYWYQQILGQGPKLLIQFQNNGVVDDSQLPKDRFSAERLKGVDSTLKIQPAKLEDSAVYLCASKPGQGSYEQYFGPGTRLTVT.

This clonotype was picked up many times. This chain links TRBV6-5 with TRBJ1-3; tentatively, D is TRBD1 (5 bases). The CDR3 loop spans 14 amino acids. With 4 bases removed from V and 2 bases from J, the gap between germline ends came to 9 bases. Per the germline V gene, CDR1 is MNHEY and CDR2 is SVGAGI. CDR3 loop: CASSSLGAGNTIYF. As DNA, the CDR3 is TGTGCCAGCAGTTCGTTAGGGGCTGGAAACACCATATATTTT.

This clonotype was found many times. V gene TRBV4-2 combines with J gene TRBJ1-1; D is perhaps TRBD1 (5 bases). The CDR3 covers 13 residues. Deletions cut 0 bases from V and 5 bases from J, with 7 bases between. Germline values: CDR1 LGHNA, CDR2 YNFKEQ. CDR3 coding DNA: TGTGCCAGCAGCCAAGAGGGGGGGACTGAAGCTTTCTTT. Translating it yields CASSQEGGTEAFF.

The CDR3 spells CASSPRDGKNTEAFF. The CDR3 region has the DNA TGTGCCAGCAGCCCCCGGGACGGTAAGAACACTGAAGCTTTCTTT. The rearrangement joins TRBV7-9 to TRBJ1-1; a weak D match, TRBD1 (5 bases). The CDR3 length is 15 residues. Between the trimmed V and J ends, which lost 5 bases and 1 base, there was a span of 14 bases. Germline V gene lookup returns CDR1 SEHNR and CDR2 FQNEAQ (reference sequence).

This clonotype has a count of ten or more. J is TRBJ2-7 and V is TRBV7-8; TRBD2 aligns across 12 bases. The V gene end was trimmed by 3 bases and the J gene end by 3 bases; junction bases not matched to a gene: 3. The CDR3 spans 15 residues. Per the germline V gene, CDR1 is SGHVS and CDR2 is FQNEAQ. The CDR3 coding sequence is TGTGCCAGCAGCTTGAGGACTAGCGGGAACTACGAGCAGTACTTC. Residues: CASSLRTSGNYEQYF.

A few counts support this clonotype. V is TRBV5-5 and J is TRBJ2-2; 8 bases match TRBD1. After removal of 0 bases from V and 0 bases from J, the junction contained 4 bases not matched to a gene. Germline V gives CDR1 SGHKS, CDR2 YYEKEE (reference sequence). This CDR3 has 17 residues. CDR3 amino acids: CASSLAQGAPNTGELFF. The CDR3 DNA reads as TGTGCCAGCAGCTTGGCCCAGGGGGCGCCGAACACCGGGGAGCTGTTTTTT.

Details on this clonotype: This could be a read error, since a much larger clone is one nucleotide away. This sequence joins TRBV12-3 or TRBV12-4 and TRBJ1-1; 8 bases agree with TRBD1. V trimming: 6 bases; J trimming: 3 bases; junction bases outside the gene matches: 6. This CDR3 is 14 amino acids long. The CDR3 nucleotides are TGTGCCAGCAGGTTATGGGACAGGTACACTGAAGCTTTCTTT. It codes for CASRLWDRYTEAFF.